This is a list of T cell receptor beta chains from one sample in a study of T-cell memory formation after mild COVID-19. TCRdb processed the 5' RACE reads anew with MiXCR; each CDR3 protein has one entry. The sample has hundreds of thousands of distinct CDR3 sequences; about 20% are singletons. The sample consisted of PBMCs or a T cell subset sorted from them (not recorded which). The receptors derive from an adult woman who had mild COVID-19 (a few samples of this study predate the infection). Cell type and time point are not known. Both conserved end residues are part of each CDR3. The order of the fields is V gene, J gene, CDR3 protein.

V: TRBV18; J: TRBJ2-1; CDR3: CASSSDRRNEQFF
V: TRBV19; J: TRBJ1-1; CDR3: CASRFGTGQDTEAFF
V: TRBV12-3/TRBV12-4; J: TRBJ2-1; CDR3: CASSFPGLGSYNEQFF
V: TRBV5-1; J: TRBJ2-7; CDR3: CASSSLAGDLYEQYF
V: TRBV7-6; J: TRBJ1-1; CDR3: CASSYDRGSEAFF
V: TRBV7-6; J: TRBJ1-2; CDR3: CASSLDPDRGDYGYTF
V: TRBV20-1; J: TRBJ1-5; CDR3: CSARTGGSPNQPQHF
V: TRBV25-1; J: TRBJ2-4; CDR3: CASSVGTGRENIQYF
V: TRBV6-6; J: TRBJ2-7; CDR3: CASRRTRGLSHEQYF
V: TRBV7-9; J: TRBJ2-1; CDR3: CASSHWDFNEQFF
V: TRBV12-5; J: TRBJ2-1; CDR3: CASGLVRGLENEQFF
V: TRBV20-1; J: TRBJ1-1; CDR3: CSASQSGRTTEAFF
V: TRBV20-1; J: TRBJ1-1; CDR3: CSARDNSPNTEAFF
V: TRBV7-8; J: TRBJ2-2; CDR3: CASSVRDSNTGELFF
V: TRBV20-1; J: TRBJ1-1; CDR3: CSAIPLGVGDTEAFF
V: TRBV12-3/TRBV12-4; J: TRBJ1-6; CDR3: CASSFGTLRLNSPLHF
V: TRBV9; J: TRBJ2-3; CDR3: CASSVGNGGGTDTQYF
V: TRBV5-1; J: TRBJ2-3; CDR3: CASSLNRATDTQYF
V: TRBV24-1; J: TRBJ2-1; CDR3: CATARSSYNEQFF
V: TRBV29-1; J: TRBJ2-3; CDR3: CSVGHSASTDTQYF
V: TRBV24-1; J: TRBJ2-7; CDR3: CATSDSSTGEQYF
V: TRBV6-5; J: TRBJ2-5; CDR3: CASSYSPQRTQYF
V: TRBV5-6; J: TRBJ2-1; CDR3: CASSLTGGPTNEQFF
V: TRBV27; J: TRBJ1-2; CDR3: CASSFTGGQNYGYTF
V: TRBV6-1; J: TRBJ2-7; CDR3: CASSLRDYYEQYF
V: TRBV4-2; J: TRBJ2-3; CDR3: CASSQAETSTDTQYF
V: TRBV6-6; J: TRBJ2-4; CDR3: CASSYSTAGGRIAKNIQYF
V: TRBV20-1; J: TRBJ1-3; CDR3: CSARSTGLAGNTIYF
V: TRBV7-9; J: TRBJ2-7; CDR3: CASSPFAGYEQYF
V: TRBV7-9; J: TRBJ2-5; CDR3: CASSGLAKQETQYF
V: TRBV14; J: TRBJ2-7; CDR3: CASSQASVYYEQYF
V: TRBV12-3/TRBV12-4; J: TRBJ2-7; CDR3: CASRRGTTGPYEQYF
V: TRBV9; J: TRBJ1-1; CDR3: CASSVGRDGNTEAFF
V: TRBV3-1; J: TRBJ2-7; CDR3: CASSQGLWRGGLEQYF
V: TRBV5-6; J: TRBJ1-1; CDR3: CASSSALAGMNTEAFF
V: TRBV7-9; J: TRBJ2-7; CDR3: CASSFTQGDEQYF
V: TRBV29-1; J: TRBJ1-5; CDR3: CSVVPGSDQPQHF
V: TRBV18; J: TRBJ1-1; CDR3: CASSPGQGFMNTEAFF
V: TRBV7-2; J: TRBJ1-5; CDR3: CASSFQADQPQHF
V: TRBV4-3; J: TRBJ1-2; CDR3: CASSQDTSRSNYGYTF
V: TRBV5-1; J: TRBJ1-1; CDR3: CASSLNGVATEAFF
V: TRBV4-1; J: TRBJ1-2; CDR3: CASSQETRAGYGYTF
V: TRBV4-1; J: TRBJ1-5; CDR3: CASSQGRDLRNQPQHF
V: TRBV29-1; J: TRBJ1-2; CDR3: CSVEGGRMAGYTF
V: TRBV2; J: TRBJ1-4; CDR3: CASRMDGDEKLFF
V: TRBV10-3; J: TRBJ2-7; CDR3: CAISHQGGTGTYEQYF
V: TRBV19; J: TRBJ2-2; CDR3: CASSIAWRAVGELFF
V: TRBV4-1; J: TRBJ2-5; CDR3: CASSQYRDRQETQYF
V: TRBV29-1; J: TRBJ2-3; CDR3: CSVLAGGLSTDTQYF
V: TRBV18; J: TRBJ2-1; CDR3: CASSPLASSSYNEQFF
V: TRBV5-1; J: TRBJ2-7; CDR3: CASSLDDYEQYF
V: TRBV7-6; J: TRBJ1-2; CDR3: CASSLASVYGYTF
V: TRBV4-2; J: TRBJ2-2; CDR3: CASSQDLEVAGENTGELFF
V: TRBV3-1; J: TRBJ2-1; CDR3: CASSPEGGQALASYNDQQFF
V: TRBV12-3/TRBV12-4; J: TRBJ1-5; CDR3: CASSTTGDQPQHF
V: TRBV29-1; J: TRBJ2-7; CDR3: CSVEGLAGKSSYEQYF
V: TRBV9; J: TRBJ2-7; CDR3: CASSVLDEPNYEQYF
V: TRBV12-3/TRBV12-4; J: TRBJ1-2; CDR3: CASSFRGLAYGYTF
V: TRBV20-1; J: TRBJ1-2; CDR3: CSARKGNYGYTF
V: TRBV29-1; J: TRBJ1-1; CDR3: CSVEIQEAFF